What follows describes a single T cell receptor beta chain. The target antigen is unknown. V lost 10 bases to trimming and J lost 0 bases, with 13 bases between them. The CDR3 loop spans 14 amino acids. Germline lookup yields CDR1 SGHTA and CDR2 FQGNSA. MiXCR was run by TCRdb on the reads, yielding one entry per CDR3 protein. The data hold about 490,000 distinct CDR3 sequences, with around a quarter observed a single time. This sample stems from a study of T cell repertoires in cytomegalovirus infection. General observations from the study: In two of eight donors, the top clonotype was HLA-C-restricted CMV-specific.

Sequenced: PBMCs. The receptor comes from a human donor in good health (CMV status not recorded). Some clones in this sample may be carry-over from other donors' samples. The gene calls are TRBV7-2 and TRBJ2-1; D is possibly TRBD1 (7 bases). CDR3 DNA: TGTGCCATCTTTCAGGGGGGCTCCTACAATGAGCAGTTCTTC. Translated: CAIFQGGSYNEQFF.